The present T cell receptor beta chain was sequenced within a study of OX40 agonist ivuxolimab in advanced cancers. Study-level results: Clonal expansion was among the lowest in partial responders at 0.1-3.0 mg/kg, especially CD8+.

Here immunoSEQ multiplex PCR was the method, and the copy in TCRdb shows in-frame clones only, minus some. This table holds under 60,000 clones, 85% to 90% found once. Trimming removed 6 bases from V and 3 bases from J, with 6 bases in between. CDR1 is SNHLY, CDR2 FYNNEI, per germline. This CDR3 comprises 11 residues. Notes on this clone: Antigen specificity is unknown.

The clonotype comes from an adult with an advanced solid tumor such as melanoma, head and neck, liver or kidney cancer. The V call is TRBV2, the J call TRBJ2-7; D gene uncertain. The sample consisted of CD4+ or CD8+ T cells sorted from blood, taken in a trial of the OX40 agonist ivuxolimab. CDR3 coding DNA: TGTGCCAGCAGGGGAATCTACGAGCAGTACTTC. Amino acids: CASRGIYEQYF.